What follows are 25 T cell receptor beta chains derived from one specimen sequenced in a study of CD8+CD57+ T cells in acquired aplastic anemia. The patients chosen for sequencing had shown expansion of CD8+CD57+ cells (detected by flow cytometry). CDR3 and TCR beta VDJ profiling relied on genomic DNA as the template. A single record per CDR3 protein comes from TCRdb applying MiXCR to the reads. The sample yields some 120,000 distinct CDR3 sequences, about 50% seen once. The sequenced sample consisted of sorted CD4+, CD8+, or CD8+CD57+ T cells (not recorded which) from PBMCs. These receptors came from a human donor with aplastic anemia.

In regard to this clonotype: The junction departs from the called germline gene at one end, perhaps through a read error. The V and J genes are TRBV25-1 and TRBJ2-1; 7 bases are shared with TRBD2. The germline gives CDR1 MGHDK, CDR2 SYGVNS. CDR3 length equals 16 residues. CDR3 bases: TGTGCCTGCAGTGAGTGGGAGCGGGGTAGGAACAATGAGCAGTTCTTC. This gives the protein CACSEWERGRNNEQFF.

The CDR3, as DNA: TGTGCCAGCAGCAGGGGTAGGGGCTACGAGCAGTACTTC. Amino acid sequence: CASSRGRGYEQYF. This chain joins TRBV7-3 and TRBJ2-7; perhaps TRBD1 as D (5 bases). V was shortened by 5 bases and J by 3 bases, with 11 bases between the two germline ends. The CDR3 totals 13 residues. Germline V lookup: CDR1 SGHTA, CDR2 FQGTGA.

The CDR3 DNA sequence: TGCAGCGTCCAGGCGGGGTCCTATAATTCACCCCTCCACTTT. This codes for CSVQAGSYNSPLHF. The chain employs TRBV29-1 and TRBJ1-6; D remains unclear. Germline V CDR1 and CDR2: SQVTM, ANQGSEA. This CDR3 has 14 amino acids. V lost 6 bases, J lost 1 base, and 10 bases lay in between.

The CDR3 is CSVASGVRSEQFF. In DNA, the CDR3 is TGCAGCGTAGCCTCGGGCGTAAGGAGTGAGCAGTTCTTC. J is TRBJ2-1 and V is TRBV29-1; D gene ambiguous. This CDR3 is built from 13 residues. V lost 6 bases and J 9 bases, leaving 18 bases between the germline ends. CDR1 is SQVTM, CDR2 ANQGSEA, per germline.

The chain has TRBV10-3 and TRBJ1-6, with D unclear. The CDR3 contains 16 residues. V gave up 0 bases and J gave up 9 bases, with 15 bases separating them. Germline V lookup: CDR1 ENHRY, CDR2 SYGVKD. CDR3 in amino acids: CAISESVPRSRSPLHF. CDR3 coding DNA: TGTGCCATCAGTGAGTCGGTACCCAGATCCCGTTCACCCCTCCACTTT.

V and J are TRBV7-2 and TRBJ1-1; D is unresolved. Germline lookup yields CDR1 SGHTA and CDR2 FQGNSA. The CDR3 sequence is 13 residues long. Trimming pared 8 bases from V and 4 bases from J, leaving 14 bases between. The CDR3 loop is CASGLKPGTEAFF. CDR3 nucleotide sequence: TGTGCCAGCGGATTAAAACCGGGCACTGAAGCTTTCTTT.

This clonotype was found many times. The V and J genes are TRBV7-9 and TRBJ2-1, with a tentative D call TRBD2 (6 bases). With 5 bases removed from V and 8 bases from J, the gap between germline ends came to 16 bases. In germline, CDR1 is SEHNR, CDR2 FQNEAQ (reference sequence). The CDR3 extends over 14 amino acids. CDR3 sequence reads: CASSPGVVEDEQFF. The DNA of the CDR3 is TGTGCCAGCAGCCCGGGAGTCGTAGAGGATGAGCAGTTCTTC.

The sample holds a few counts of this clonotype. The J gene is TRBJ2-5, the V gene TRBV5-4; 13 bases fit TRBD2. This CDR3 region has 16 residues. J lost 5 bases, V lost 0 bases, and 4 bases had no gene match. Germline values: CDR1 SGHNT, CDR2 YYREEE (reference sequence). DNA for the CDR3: TGTGCCAGCAGCTTGGGGACTAGCGGGGGTACGGAGACCCAGTACTTC. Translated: CASSLGTSGGTETQYF.

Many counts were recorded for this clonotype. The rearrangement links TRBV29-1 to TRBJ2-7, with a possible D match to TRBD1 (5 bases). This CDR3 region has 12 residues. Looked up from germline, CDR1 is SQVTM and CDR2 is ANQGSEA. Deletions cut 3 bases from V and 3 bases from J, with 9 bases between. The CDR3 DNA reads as TGCAGCGTTGAGGTGACAGACTACGAGCAGTACTTC. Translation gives CSVEVTDYEQYF.

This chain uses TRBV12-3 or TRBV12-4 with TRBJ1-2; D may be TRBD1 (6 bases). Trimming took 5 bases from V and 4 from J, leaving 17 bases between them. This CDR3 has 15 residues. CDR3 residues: CASSERGEGSYGYTF. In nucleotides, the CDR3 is TGTGCCAGCAGTGAAAGGGGGGAAGGTAGCTATGGCTACACCTTC.

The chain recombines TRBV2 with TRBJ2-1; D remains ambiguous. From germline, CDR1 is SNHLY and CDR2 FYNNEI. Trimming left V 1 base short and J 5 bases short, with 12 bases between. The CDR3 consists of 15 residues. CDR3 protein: CASSEGPTPDNEQFF. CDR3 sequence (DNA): TGTGCCAGCAGTGAAGGACCCACCCCGGACAATGAGCAGTTCTTC.

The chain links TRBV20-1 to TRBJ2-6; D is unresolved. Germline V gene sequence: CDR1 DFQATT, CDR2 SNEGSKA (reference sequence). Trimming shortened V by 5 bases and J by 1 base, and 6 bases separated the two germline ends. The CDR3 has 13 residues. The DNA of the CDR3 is TGCAGTGCTTCCTTGTCTGGGGCCAACGTCCTGACTTTC. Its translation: CSASLSGANVLTF.

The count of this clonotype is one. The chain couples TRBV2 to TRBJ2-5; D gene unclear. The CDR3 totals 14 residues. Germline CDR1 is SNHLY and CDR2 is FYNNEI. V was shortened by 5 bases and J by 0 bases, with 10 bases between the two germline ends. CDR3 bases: TGTGCCAGCAGTTTCGATGCCGACCAAGAGACCCAGTACTTC. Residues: CASSFDADQETQYF. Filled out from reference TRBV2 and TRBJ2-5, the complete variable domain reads EPEVTQTPSHQVTQMGQEVILRCVPISNHLYFYWYRQILGQKVEFLVSFYNNEISEKSEIFDDQFSVERPDGSNFTLKIRSTKLEDSAMYFCASSFDADQETQYFGPGTRLLVL.

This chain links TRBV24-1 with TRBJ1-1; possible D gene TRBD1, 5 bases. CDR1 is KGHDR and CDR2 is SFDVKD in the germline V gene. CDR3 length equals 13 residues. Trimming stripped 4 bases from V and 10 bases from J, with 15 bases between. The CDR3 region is CATSEAGKISAFF. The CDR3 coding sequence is TGTGCCACCAGTGAGGCAGGGAAAATTTCAGCTTTCTTT.

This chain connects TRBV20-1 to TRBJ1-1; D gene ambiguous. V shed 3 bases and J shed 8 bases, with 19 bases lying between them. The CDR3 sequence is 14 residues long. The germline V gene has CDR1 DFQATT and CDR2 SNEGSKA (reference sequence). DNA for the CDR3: TGCAGTGCTAGCAGGCAGCTACTCCTTGGAGAAGCTTTCTTT. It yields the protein CSASRQLLLGEAFF.

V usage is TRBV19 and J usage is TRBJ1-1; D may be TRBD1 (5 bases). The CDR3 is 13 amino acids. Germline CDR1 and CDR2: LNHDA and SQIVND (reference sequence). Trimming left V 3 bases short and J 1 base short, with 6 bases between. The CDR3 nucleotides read TGTGCCAGTAGTATCGACAGGAACACTGAAGCTTTCTTT. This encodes CASSIDRNTEAFF.

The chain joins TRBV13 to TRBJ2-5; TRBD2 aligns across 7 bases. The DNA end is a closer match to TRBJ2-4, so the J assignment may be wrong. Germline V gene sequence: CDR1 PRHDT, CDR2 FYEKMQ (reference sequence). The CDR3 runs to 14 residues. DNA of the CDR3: TGTGCCAGCAGCCTAGAGAGCGGGATTAGCATTCAGTACTTC. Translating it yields CASSLESGISIQYF.

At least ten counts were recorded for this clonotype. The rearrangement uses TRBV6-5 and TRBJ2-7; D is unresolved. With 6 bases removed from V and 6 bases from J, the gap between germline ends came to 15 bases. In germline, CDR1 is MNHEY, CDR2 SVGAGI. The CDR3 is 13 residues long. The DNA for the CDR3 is TGTGCCAGCAGAATCGGAACAGTCTCCGAGCAGTACTTC. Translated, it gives CASRIGTVSEQYF.

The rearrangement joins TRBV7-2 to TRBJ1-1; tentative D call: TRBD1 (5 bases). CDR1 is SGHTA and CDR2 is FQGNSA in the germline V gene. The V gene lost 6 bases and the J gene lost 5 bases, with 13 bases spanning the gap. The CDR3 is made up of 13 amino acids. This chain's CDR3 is CASREGPGTEAFF. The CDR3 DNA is TGTGCCAGCAGGGAGGGGCCGGGGACTGAAGCTTTCTTT.

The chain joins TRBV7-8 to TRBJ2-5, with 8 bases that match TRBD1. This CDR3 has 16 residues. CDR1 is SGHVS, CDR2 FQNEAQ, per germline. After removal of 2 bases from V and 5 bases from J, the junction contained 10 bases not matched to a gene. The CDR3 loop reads CASSLPVGQGGETQYF. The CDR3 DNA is TGTGCCAGCAGCTTACCCGTTGGACAGGGCGGCGAGACCCAGTACTTC.

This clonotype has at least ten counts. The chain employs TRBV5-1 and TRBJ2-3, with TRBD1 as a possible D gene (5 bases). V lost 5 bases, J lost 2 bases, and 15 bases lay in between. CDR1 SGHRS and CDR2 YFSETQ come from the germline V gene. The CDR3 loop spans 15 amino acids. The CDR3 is CASSTEVGPTDTQYF. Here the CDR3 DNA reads TGCGCCAGCAGTACCGAGGTGGGGCCCACAGATACGCAGTATTTT.

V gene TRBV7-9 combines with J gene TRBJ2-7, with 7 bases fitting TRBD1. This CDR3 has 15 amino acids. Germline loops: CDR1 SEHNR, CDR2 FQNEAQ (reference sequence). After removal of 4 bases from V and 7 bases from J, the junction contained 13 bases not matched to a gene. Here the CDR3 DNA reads TGTGCCAGCAGCTCTGACAGGGTCGGCCCCATAGAGCAGTACTTC. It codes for CASSSDRVGPIEQYF. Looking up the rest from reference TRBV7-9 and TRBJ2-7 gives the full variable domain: DTGVSQNPRHKITKRGQNVTFRCDPISEHNRLYWYRQTLGQGPEFLTYFQNEAQLEKSRLLSDRFSAERPKGSFSTLEIQRTEQGDSAMYLCASSSDRVGPIEQYFGPGTRLTVT.

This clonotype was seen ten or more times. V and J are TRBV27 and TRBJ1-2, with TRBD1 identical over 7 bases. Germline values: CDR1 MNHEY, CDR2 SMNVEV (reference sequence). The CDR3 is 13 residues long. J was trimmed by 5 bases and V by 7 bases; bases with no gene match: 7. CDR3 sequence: CASKEKGAYGYTF. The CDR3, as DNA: TGTGCCAGCAAGGAAAAGGGGGCTTATGGCTACACCTTC.

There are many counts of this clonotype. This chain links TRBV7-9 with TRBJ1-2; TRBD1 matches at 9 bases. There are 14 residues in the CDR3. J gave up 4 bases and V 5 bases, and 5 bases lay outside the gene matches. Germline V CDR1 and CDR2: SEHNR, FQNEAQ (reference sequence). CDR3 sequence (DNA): TGTGCCAGCAGCACGGGACAGGGACTCTATGGCTACACCTTC. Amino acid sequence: CASSTGQGLYGYTF.

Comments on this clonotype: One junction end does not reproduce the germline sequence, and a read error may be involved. CDR3 sequence: CASSDSNIQYF. CDR3 in DNA: TGTGCCAGCAGTGACTCTAACATTCAGTACTTC. The chain combines TRBV10-3 with TRBJ2-4; D not certain. The length of the CDR3 is 11 residues. CDR1 and CDR2 from the germline V gene are ENHRY and SYGVKD.